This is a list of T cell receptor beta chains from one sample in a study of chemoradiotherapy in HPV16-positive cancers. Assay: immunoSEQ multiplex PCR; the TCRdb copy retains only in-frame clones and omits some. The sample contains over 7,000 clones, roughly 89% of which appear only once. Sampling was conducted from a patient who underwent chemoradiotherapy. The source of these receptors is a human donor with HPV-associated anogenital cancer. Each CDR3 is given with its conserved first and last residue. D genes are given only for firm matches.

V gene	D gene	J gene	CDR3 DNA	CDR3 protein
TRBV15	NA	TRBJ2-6	TGTGCCACCAGCAGAGATTCCGGGGGTGGGGCCAACGTCCTGACTTTC	CATSRDSGGGANVLTF
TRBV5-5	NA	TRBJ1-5	TGTGCCAGCAGCTCCGAGGCGTATAGCAATCAGCCCCAGCATTTT	CASSSEAYSNQPQHF
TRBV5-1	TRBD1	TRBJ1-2	TGCGCCAGCAGCTCGACGACAGGGATTATGGCTGGCTACACCTTC	CASSSTTGIMAGYTF
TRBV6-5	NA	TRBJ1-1	TGTGCCAGCAGTTACGAGAGGCTGAACACTGAAGCTTTCTTT	CASSYERLNTEAFF
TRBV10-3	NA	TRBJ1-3	TGTGCCATCAGTGAGATTCCTGGAAACACCATATATTTT	CAISEIPGNTIYF
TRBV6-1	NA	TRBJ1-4	TGTGCCAGCAGTCATAGACAGGCCTATGAAAAACTGTTTTTT	CASSHRQAYEKLFF
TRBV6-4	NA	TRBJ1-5	TGTGCCAGCAGTAATCAGCCCCAGCATTTT	CASSNQPQHF
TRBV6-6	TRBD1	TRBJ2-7	TGTGCCAGCAGTTACGATGGGACAGGCTCCTACGAGCAGTACTTC	CASSYDGTGSYEQYF
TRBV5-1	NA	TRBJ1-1	TGCGCCAGCAGCTTGGGATACGAAGCTTTCTTT	CASSLGYEAFF
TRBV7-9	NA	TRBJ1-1	TGTGCCAGCAGTTCTACAGGGCCCGTCACTGAAGCTTTCTTT	CASSSTGPVTEAFF
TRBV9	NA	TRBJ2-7	TGTGCCAGCAGCTGGACACCAGCCTACGAGCAGTACTTC	CASSWTPAYEQYF
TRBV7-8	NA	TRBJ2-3	TGTGCCAGCAGCCGAATGGCCCCGGGACCTAAAGGGGATACGCAGTATTTT	CASSRMAPGPKGDTQYF
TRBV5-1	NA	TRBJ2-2	TGCGCCAGCAGACAGCGCCGGGACGGTAACACCGGGGAGCTGTTTTTT	CASRQRRDGNTGELFF
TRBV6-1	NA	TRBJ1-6	TGTGCCAGCAGTGAAGGTTGGGGGGGGAATTCACCCCTCCACTTT	CASSEGWGGNSPLHF